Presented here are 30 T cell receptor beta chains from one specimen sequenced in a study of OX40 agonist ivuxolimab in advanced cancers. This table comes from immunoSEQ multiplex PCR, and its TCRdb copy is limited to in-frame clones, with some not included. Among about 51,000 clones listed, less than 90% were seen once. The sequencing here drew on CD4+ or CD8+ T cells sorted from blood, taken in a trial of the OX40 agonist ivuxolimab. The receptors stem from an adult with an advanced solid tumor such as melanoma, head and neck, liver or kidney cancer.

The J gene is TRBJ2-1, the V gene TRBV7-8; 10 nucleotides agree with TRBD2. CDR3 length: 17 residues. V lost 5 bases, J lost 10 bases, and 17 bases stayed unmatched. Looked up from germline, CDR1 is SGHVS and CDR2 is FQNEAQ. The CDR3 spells CASSLLGASGSSEEQFF. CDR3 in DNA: TGTGCCAGCAGCCTGCTAGGAGCTAGCGGGAGCTCGGAGGAGCAGTTCTTC.

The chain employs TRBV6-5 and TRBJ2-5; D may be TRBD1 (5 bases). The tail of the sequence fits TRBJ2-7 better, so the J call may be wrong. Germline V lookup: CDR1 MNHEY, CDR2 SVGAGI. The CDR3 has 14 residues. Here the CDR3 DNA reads TGTGCCAGCAGTTACTTAGGGGAACACTACGAGCAGTACTTC. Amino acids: CASSYLGEHYEQYF.

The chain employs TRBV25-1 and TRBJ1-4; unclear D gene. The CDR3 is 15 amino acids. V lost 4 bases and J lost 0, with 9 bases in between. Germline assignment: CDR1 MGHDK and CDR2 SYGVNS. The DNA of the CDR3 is TGTGCCAGCAGTGCTGGACCCCCAACTAATGAAAAACTGTTTTTT. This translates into CASSAGPPTNEKLFF.

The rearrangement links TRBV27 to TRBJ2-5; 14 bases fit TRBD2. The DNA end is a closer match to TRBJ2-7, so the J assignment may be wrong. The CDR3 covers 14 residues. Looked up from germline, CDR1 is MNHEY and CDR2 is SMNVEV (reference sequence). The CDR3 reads CASSWGTSGSEQYF. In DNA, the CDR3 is TGTGCCAGCAGCTGGGGGACTAGCGGGAGCGAGCAGTACTTC.

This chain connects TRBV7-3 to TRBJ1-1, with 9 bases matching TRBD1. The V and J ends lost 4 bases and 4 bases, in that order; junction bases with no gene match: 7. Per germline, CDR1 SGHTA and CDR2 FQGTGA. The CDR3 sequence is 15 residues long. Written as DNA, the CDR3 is TGTGCCAGCAGCTCAACAGGGGGCAGGGTCACTGAAGCTTTCTTT. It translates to CASSSTGGRVTEAFF.

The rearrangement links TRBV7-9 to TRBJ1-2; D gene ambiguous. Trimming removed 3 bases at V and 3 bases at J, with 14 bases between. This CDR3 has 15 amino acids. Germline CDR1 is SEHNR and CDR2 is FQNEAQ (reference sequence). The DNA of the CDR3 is TGTGCCAGCAGCTTGGGAGGTGGCAGCCACTATGGCTACACCTTC. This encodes CASSLGGGSHYGYTF.

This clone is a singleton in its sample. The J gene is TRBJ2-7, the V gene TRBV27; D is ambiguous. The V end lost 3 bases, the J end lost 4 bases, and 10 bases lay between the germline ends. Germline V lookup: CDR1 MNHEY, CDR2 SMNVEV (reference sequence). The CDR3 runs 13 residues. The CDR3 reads CASSFGQMYEQYF. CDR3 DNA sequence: TGTGCCAGCAGTTTTGGTCAGATGTACGAGCAGTACTTC.

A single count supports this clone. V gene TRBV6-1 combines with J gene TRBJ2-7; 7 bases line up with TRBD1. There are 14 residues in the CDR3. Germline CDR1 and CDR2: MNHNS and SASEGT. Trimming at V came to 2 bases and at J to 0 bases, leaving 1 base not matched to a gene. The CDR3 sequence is CASSERDSSYEQYF. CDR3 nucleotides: TGTGCCAGCAGTGAACGGGACAGCTCCTACGAGCAGTACTTC.

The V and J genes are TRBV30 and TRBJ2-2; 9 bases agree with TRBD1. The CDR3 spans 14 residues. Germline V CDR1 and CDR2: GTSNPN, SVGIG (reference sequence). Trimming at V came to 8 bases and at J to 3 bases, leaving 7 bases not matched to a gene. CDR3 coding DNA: TGTGCCGAAAAGGACAGGGGCGACACCGGGGAGCTGTTTTTT. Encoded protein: CAEKDRGDTGELFF. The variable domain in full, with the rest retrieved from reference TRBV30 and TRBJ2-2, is SQTIHQWPATLVQPVGSPLSLECTVEGTSNPNLYWYRQAAGRGLQLLFYSVGIGQISSEVPQNLSASRPQDRQFILSSKKLLLSDSGFYLCAEKDRGDTGELFFGEGSRLTVL.

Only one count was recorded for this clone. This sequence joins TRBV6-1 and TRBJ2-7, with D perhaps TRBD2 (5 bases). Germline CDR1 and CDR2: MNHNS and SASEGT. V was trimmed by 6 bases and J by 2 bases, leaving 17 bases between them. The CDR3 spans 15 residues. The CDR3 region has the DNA TGTGCCAGCAGCGTAGTATGGACTGAGACCTACGAGCAGTACTTC. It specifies CASSVVWTETYEQYF.

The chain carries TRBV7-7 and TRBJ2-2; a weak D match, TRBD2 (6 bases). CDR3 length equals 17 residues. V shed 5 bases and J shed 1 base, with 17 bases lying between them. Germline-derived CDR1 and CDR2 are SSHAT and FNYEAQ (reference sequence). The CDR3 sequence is CASSPPEGAGNTGELFF. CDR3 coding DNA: TGTGCCAGCAGCCCCCCCGAGGGAGCGGGGAACACCGGGGAGCTGTTTTTT.

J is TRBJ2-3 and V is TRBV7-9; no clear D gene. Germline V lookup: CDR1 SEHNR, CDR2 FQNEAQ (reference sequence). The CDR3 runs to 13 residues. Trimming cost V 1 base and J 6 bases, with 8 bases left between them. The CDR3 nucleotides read TGTGCCAGCAGCTTAGTGATGGGTGATACGCAGTATTTT. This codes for CASSLVMGDTQYF.

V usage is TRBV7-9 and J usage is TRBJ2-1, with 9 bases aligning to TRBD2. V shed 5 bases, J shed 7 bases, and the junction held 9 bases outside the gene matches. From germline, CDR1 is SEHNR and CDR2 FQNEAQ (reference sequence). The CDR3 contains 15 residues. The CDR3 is CASSVTSGRWNEQFF. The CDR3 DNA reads TGTGCCAGCAGCGTGACTAGCGGTCGGTGGAATGAGCAGTTCTTC.

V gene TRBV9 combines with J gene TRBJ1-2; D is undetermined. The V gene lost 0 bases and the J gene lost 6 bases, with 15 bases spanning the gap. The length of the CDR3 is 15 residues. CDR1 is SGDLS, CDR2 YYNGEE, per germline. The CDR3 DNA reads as TGTGCCAGCAGCGTAGAAGCCCTAGGCGCCCATGGCTACACCTTC. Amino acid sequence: CASSVEALGAHGYTF.

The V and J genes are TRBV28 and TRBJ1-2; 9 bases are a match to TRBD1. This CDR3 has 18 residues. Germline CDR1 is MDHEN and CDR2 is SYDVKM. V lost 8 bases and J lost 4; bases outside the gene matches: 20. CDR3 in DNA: TGTGCCAGCGACTCCTTAACCGGGACAGGGAATCAACTCTATGGCTACACCTTC. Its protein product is CASDSLTGTGNQLYGYTF.

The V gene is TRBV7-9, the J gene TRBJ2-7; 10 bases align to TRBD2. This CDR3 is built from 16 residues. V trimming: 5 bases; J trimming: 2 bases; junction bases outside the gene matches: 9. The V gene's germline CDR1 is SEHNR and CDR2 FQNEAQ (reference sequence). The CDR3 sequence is CASSPPSGRSTYEQYF. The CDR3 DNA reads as TGTGCCAGCAGCCCGCCTAGCGGGAGATCTACCTACGAGCAGTACTTC.

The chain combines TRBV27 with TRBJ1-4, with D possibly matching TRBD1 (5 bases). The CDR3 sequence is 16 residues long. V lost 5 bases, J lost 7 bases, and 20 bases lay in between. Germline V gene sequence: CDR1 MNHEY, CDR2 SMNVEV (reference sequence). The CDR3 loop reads CASSGTLTRPGEKLFF. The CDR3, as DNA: TGTGCCAGCAGTGGGACCCTGACACGGCCAGGTGAAAAACTGTTTTTT.

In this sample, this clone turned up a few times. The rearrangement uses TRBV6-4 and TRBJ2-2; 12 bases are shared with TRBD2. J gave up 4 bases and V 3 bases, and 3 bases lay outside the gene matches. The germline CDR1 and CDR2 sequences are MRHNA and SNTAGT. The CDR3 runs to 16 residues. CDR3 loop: CASSEASGGATGELFF. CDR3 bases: TGTGCCAGCAGTGAAGCTAGCGGGGGGGCCACCGGGGAGCTGTTTTTT.

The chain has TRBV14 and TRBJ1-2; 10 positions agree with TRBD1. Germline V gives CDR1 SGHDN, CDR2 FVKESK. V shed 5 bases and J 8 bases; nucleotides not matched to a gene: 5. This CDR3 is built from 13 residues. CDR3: CASSATGGEGYTF. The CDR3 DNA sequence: TGTGCCAGCAGCGCGACAGGGGGCGAAGGCTACACCTTC.

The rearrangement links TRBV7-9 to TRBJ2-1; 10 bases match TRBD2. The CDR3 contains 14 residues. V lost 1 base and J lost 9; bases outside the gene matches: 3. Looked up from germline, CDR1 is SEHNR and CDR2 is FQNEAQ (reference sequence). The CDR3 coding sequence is TGTGCCAGCAGCTTAGTAGCGGGAGGTAGTGAGCAGTTCTTC. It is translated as CASSLVAGGSEQFF.

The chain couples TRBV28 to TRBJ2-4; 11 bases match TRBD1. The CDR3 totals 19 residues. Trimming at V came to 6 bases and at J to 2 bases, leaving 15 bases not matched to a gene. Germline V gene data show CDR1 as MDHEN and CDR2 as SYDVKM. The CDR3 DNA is TGTGCCAGCAGCACCCCTTCCGCCGGACAGGGGGCCCCCAAAAACATTCAGTACTTC. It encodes CASSTPSAGQGAPKNIQYF.

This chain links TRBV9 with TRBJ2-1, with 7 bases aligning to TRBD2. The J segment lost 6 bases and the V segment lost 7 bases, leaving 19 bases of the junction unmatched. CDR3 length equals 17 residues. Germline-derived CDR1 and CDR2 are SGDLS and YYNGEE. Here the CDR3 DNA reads TGTGCCAGCGCGGTAGGTGATTGGGGAGGGCCCTCCAATGAGCAGTTCTTC. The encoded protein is CASAVGDWGGPSNEQFF.

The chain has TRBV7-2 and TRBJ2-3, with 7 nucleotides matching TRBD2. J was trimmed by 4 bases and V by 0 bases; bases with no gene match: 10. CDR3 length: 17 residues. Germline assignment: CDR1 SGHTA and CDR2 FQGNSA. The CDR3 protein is CASSLALSGGSSDTQYF. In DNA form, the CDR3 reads TGTGCCAGCAGCTTAGCGCTGTCGGGGGGTAGTTCAGATACGCAGTATTTT.

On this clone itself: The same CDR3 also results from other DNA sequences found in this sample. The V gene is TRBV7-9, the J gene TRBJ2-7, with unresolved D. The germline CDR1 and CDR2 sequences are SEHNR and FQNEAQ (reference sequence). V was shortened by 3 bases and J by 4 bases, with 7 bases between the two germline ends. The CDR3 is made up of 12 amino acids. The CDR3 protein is CASSLSGYEQYF. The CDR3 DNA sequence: TGTGCCAGCAGCTTGTCAGGTTACGAGCAGTACTTC.

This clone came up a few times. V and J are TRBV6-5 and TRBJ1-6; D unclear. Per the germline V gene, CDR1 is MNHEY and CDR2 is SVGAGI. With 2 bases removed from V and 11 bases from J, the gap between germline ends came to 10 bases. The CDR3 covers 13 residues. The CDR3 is CASSYGVGAPLHF. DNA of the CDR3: TGTGCCAGCAGTTACGGGGTCGGTGCACCCCTCCACTTT.

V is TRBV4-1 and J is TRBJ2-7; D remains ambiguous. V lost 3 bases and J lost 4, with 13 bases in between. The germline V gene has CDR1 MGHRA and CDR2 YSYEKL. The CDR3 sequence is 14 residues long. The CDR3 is CASSQAVSSYEQYF. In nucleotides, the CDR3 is TGCGCCAGCAGCCAGGCCGTCTCCTCGTACGAGCAGTACTTC.

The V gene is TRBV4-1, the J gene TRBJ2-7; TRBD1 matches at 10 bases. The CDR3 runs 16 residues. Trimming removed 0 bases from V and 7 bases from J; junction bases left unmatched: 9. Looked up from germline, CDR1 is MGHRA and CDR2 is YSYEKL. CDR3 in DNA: TGCGCCAGCAGCCAAGATAAGGGGACAGGGGCTTCGGAGCAGTACTTC. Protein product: CASSQDKGTGASEQYF.

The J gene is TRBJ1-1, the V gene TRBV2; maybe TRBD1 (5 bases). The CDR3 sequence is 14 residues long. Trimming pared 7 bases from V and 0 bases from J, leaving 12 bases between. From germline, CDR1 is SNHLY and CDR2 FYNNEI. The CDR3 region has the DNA TGTGCCAGCACCGACCCGACAGTGAACACTGAAGCTTTCTTT. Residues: CASTDPTVNTEAFF.

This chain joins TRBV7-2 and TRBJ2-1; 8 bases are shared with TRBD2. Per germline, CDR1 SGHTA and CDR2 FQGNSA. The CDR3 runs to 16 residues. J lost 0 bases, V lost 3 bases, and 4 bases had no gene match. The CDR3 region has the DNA TGTGCCAGCAGCTTGACTAGCGTGAGCTCCTACAATGAGCAGTTCTTC. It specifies CASSLTSVSSYNEQFF.

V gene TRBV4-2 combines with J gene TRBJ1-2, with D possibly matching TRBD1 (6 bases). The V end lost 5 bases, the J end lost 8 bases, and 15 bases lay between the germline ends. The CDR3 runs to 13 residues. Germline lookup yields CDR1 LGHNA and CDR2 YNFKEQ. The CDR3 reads CASSFPGQWGYTF. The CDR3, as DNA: TGTGCCAGCAGCTTTCCGGGACAATGGGGCTACACCTTC.